This paragraph covers one T cell receptor (beta chain) sequence. The length of the CDR3 is 14 residues. Trimming stripped 4 bases from V and 1 base from J, with 13 bases between. CDR1 and CDR2 from the germline V gene are SQVTM and ANQGSEA. A J-beta primer mix and a sample-barcoded 5' primer were used in a second PCR of about 7 to 11 cycles. TCRdb re-called the 5' RACE reads with MiXCR, one entry per CDR3 protein. The table has about 780,000 distinct CDR3 sequences, 46% seen once. This record comes from a study of blood T cells in healthy people across ages. This rearrangement joins TRBV29-1 to TRBJ1-1, with a tentative D call TRBD1 (5 bases). Sequenced material: blood. The TCR comes from a man older than 75 in good health. The DNA of the CDR3 is TGCAGCGTTGCCCCCTCGGGGACGAACACTGAAGCTTTCTTT. Residues: CSVAPSGTNTEAFF.